This record concerns one T cell receptor (beta chain) sequence. V dropped 7 bases and J dropped 6 bases, with 15 bases sitting between them. The CDR3 length is 13 residues. CDR1 is SGHAT and CDR2 is FQNNGV in the germline V gene. Using its own MiXCR run on the RT-PCR reads, TCRdb lists one record per CDR3 protein. The sample records almost 700,000 distinct CDR3 sequences, over 12% being singletons. Sequencing input: memory CD4+ T cells from blood. The sequence was collected from a female donor in good health, serving as a healthy control. The chain joins TRBV11-2 to TRBJ1-1, with a tentative D call TRBD1 (6 bases). CDR3: CASTPQGWPEAFF. In nucleotides, the CDR3 is TGTGCCAGCACTCCCCAGGGGTGGCCTGAAGCTTTCTTT.